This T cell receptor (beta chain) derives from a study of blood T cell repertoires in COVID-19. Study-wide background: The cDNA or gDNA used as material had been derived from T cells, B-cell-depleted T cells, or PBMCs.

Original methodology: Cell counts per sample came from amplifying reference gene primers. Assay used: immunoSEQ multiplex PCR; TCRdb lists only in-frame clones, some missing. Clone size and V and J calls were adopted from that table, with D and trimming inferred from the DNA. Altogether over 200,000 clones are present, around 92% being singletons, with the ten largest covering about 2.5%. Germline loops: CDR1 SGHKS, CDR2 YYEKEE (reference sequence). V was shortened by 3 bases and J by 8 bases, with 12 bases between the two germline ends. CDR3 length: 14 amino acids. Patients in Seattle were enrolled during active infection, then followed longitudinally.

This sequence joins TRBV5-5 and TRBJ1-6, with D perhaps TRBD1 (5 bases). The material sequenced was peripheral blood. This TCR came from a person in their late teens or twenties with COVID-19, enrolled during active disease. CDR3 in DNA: TGTGCCAGCAGCTCCCCACGGGGGGATTCACCCCTCCACTTT. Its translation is CASSSPRGDSPLHF.